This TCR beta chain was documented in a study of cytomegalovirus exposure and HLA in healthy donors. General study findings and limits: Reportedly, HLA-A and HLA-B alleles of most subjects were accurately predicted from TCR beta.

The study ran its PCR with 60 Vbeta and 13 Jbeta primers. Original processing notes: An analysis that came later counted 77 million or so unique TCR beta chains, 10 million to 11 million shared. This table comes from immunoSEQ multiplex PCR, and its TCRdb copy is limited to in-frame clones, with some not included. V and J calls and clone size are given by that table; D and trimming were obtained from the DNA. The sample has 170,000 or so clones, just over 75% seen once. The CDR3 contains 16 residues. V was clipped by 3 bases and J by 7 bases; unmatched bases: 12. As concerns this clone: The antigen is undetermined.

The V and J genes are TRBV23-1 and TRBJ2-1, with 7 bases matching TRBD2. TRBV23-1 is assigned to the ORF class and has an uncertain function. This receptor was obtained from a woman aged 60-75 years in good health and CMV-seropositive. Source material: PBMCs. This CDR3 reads CASSQGIGGRTNEQFF. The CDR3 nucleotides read TGCGCCAGCAGTCAGGGCATTGGCGGGAGAACTAATGAGCAGTTCTTC.